These T cell receptor beta chains were read from a single sample in a study of T cell repertoires in cytomegalovirus infection. Their antigens remain unidentified. TCRdb redid the calling of the reads with MiXCR, one entry per CDR3 protein. The data contain around 800,000 distinct CDR3 sequences, less than 35% of them singletons. The source was cultured CD8+ T cells from PBMCs, collected from culture after CMV antigen stimulation. These receptors were collected from a human donor in good health (CMV status not recorded). Some clones in this sample may be carry-over from other donors' samples. The CDR3 runs from the conserved cysteine through the conserved F or W. D genes are given only for firm matches. Only some rows state a clone size, as once, few, many or a class for expanded clones.

j_call,v_call,clone_size,d_call,cdr3_nt,cdr3_aa
TRBJ1-5,TRBV11-1,few,NA,TGTGCCAGCAGCTGTTGGATACCCAATCAGCCCCAGCATTTT,CASSCWIPNQPQHF
TRBJ2-4,TRBV3-1,NA,NA,TGTGCCAGCAGCCAAGATGATGGGGCTCGGAATGAGGACAAAAACATTCAGTACTTC,CASSQDDGARNEDKNIQYF
TRBJ2-7,TRBV27,few,TRBD1,TGTGCCAGCAGTTTACGCAGGGGGCAAGGCGAGCAGTACTTC,CASSLRRGQGEQYF
TRBJ2-3,TRBV7-2,few,TRBD2,TGTGCCAGCAGCTTAGCCATTGGACTAGCGGGGGGAAATACGCAGTATTTT,CASSLAIGLAGGNTQYF
TRBJ1-1,TRBV12-3/TRBV12-4,few,TRBD1,TGTGCCAACAGTTTTCGACAGGGAGACACTGAAGCTTTCTTT,CANSFRQGDTEAFF
TRBJ2-2,TRBV2,few,TRBD1,TGTGCCAGGGACAGGGAGACCGGGGAGCTGTTTTTT,CARDRETGELFF
TRBJ1-1,TRBV29-1,once,TRBD1,TGCAGCGTTGAAACAGGGGCCTTTGAAGCTTTCTTT,CSVETGAFEAFF
TRBJ1-1,TRBV7-2,NA,NA,TGTGCCAGCAGCTTAAATTCCCACGGGAACACTGAAGCTTTCTTT,CASSLNSHGNTEAFF
TRBJ1-1,TRBV6-5,few,TRBD1,TGTGCCAGCAGTTACTCACCGGGACAGGAGCAATTTTCGGCGACCACTGAAGCTTTCTTT,CASSYSPGQEQFSATTEAFF
TRBJ2-2,TRBV11-2,few,NA,TGTGCCAGCAGCTTAGGGGGGGAGCCAATGGAGCTGTTTTTT,CASSLGGEPMELFF
TRBJ1-1,TRBV4-3,few,NA,TGCGCCAGCAGCCAAGGTAGTAGGTTACTAACTGAAGCTTTCTTT,CASSQGSRLLTEAFF
TRBJ2-3,TRBV12-3/TRBV12-4,NA,NA,TGTGCCAGCACCTCAGAGCAGACGCAGTATTTT,CASTSEQTQYF
TRBJ2-3,TRBV14,NA,NA,TGTGCCAGCAGCCAAGACGGGTCATACACAGATACGCAGTATTTT,CASSQDGSYTDTQYF
TRBJ2-3,TRBV10-1,few,NA,TGCGCCAGCAGTACTCAGGGGAGCACAGATACGCAGTATTTT,CASSTQGSTDTQYF
TRBJ2-2,TRBV6-5,NA,TRBD1,TGTGCCAGCAGTTACTCCCCCGGGACAGCACACACCGGGGAGCTGTTTTTT,CASSYSPGTAHTGELFF
TRBJ2-2,TRBV7-3,NA,TRBD1,TGTGCCAGCAGCTTAGGTTCGGGGCAGGGGGCCCCCGGGGAGCTGTTTTTT,CASSLGSGQGAPGELFF
TRBJ2-2,TRBV19,few,NA,TGTGCCAGCGACGACAGCCAGATCTATCCGACGAACACCGGGGAGCTGTTTTTT,CASDDSQIYPTNTGELFF
TRBJ2-7,TRBV10-3,few,TRBD1,TGTGCCATCAGTGAGTACGGGACAGAATCCTACGAGCAGTACTTC,CAISEYGTESYEQYF
TRBJ2-2,TRBV7-6,few,NA,TGTGCCAGCAGCTTAGAGGGACGTCTCAATGGCGGGGAGCTGTTTTTT,CASSLEGRLNGGELFF
TRBJ2-2,TRBV5-4,few,TRBD1,TGTGCCAGCAAACGGACAGGGGAGGGCACCGGGGAGCTGTTTTTT,CASKRTGEGTGELFF
TRBJ2-6,TRBV5-1,NA,NA,TGCGCCAGCAGCTTGTGGAGGACTGGGGCCAACGTCCTGACTTTC,CASSLWRTGANVLTF
TRBJ1-1,TRBV5-1,NA,NA,TGCGCCAGCAGCCGTCATCAGAACACTGAAGCTTTCTTT,CASSRHQNTEAFF
TRBJ2-1,TRBV20-1,NA,NA,TGCAGTGCTAGAGAGGTCGGTGATCATGAGCAGTTCTTC,CSAREVGDHEQFF
TRBJ1-3,TRBV6-8,NA,NA,TGTGCCAGCAGTTTGGGGCAGGGGAGGAACACCATATATTTT,CASSLGQGRNTIYF
TRBJ2-1,TRBV20-1,NA,NA,TGCAGTGCCTCGGGACTCCCCGACTATGAGCAGTTCTTC,CSASGLPDYEQFF
TRBJ2-2,TRBV19,few,TRBD1,TGTGCCAGTAGTACATATTTAGATGGGACAGGGACCGGGGAGCTGTTTTTT,CASSTYLDGTGTGELFF
TRBJ1-3,TRBV6-6,NA,NA,TGTGCCAGCAGTTACTCGACATCGTTTTCTGGAAACACCATATATTTT,CASSYSTSFSGNTIYF
TRBJ1-5,TRBV19,NA,NA,TGTGCCAGTAGTATAGATTTTGGCAGAAGGAATCAGCCCCAGCATTTT,CASSIDFGRRNQPQHF
TRBJ2-7,TRBV19,few,NA,TGTGCCAGTAGTCCAGGACAATTCCCCACCTACGAGCAGTACTTC,CASSPGQFPTYEQYF
TRBJ1-5,TRBV7-2,many,NA,TGTGCCAGCAGCTTAGGCGGGCGGTGGGATCAGCCCCAGCATTTT,CASSLGGRWDQPQHF
TRBJ1-1,TRBV12-3/TRBV12-4,few,NA,TGTGCCAGCAGCTCTTTGGCTCCTGAAGCTTTCTTT,CASSSLAPEAFF
TRBJ2-1,TRBV12-5,NA,NA,TGTGCTAGTGGTTTGGTAGGGGGGGCCTCCTACAATGAGCAGTTCTTC,CASGLVGGASYNEQFF
TRBJ2-3,TRBV12-3/TRBV12-4,NA,TRBD1,TGTGCCAACAACCTCGGACAGGGGATTATAGATACGCAGTATTTT,CANNLGQGIIDTQYF
TRBJ2-5,TRBV7-8,many,NA,TGTGCCAGCAGTTCTCGCGGGACAATCTACCAAGAGACCCAGTACTTC,CASSSRGTIYQETQYF
TRBJ2-1,TRBV6-5,NA,TRBD2,TGTGCCAGCAGTTTACTAGCGGGGGGCCCCTTTGGGCAGTTCTTC,CASSLLAGGPFGQFF
TRBJ2-3,TRBV7-9,NA,TRBD1,TGTGCCAGCAGCTTAGGGAGACAGGGAAGGACAGATACGCAGTATTTT,CASSLGRQGRTDTQYF
TRBJ1-2,TRBV25-1,few,NA,TGTGCCAGCAGGGAACACCCCCCTAACTATGGCTACACCTTC,CASREHPPNYGYTF
TRBJ1-2,TRBV7-9,few,NA,TGTGCCATCGGGGACGGTCTCTATGGCTACACCTTC,CAIGDGLYGYTF
TRBJ1-3,TRBV15,NA,NA,TGTGCCACCAGCAGAGATCCGGGGGTCGGAAACACCATATATTTT,CATSRDPGVGNTIYF
TRBJ1-2,TRBV19,NA,NA,TGTGCCAGTAGTGGACTATCCGGCTACACCTTC,CASSGLSGYTF
TRBJ2-3,TRBV2,NA,NA,TGTGCCAGCAGTGAATCCGGGGGTCCCACAGATACGCAGTATTTT,CASSESGGPTDTQYF
TRBJ1-1,TRBV11-3,few,NA,TGTGCCAGCAGCGAAACAAGGAACACTGAAGCTTTCTTT,CASSETRNTEAFF
TRBJ1-2,TRBV11-2,few,NA,TGTGCCAGCAGCTTAGGGCACGCCGTCTATGGCTACACCTTC,CASSLGHAVYGYTF
TRBJ2-1,TRBV27,NA,TRBD1,TGTGCCAGCCAACACCTCGAGGGGGCCGCTGGGAATGAGCAGTTCTTC,CASQHLEGAAGNEQFF
TRBJ2-1,TRBV10-3,few,NA,TGTGCCGTAATCCTACAGGGTCCGTCTGGAAATGAGCAGTTCTTC,CAVILQGPSGNEQFF
TRBJ2-1,TRBV19,NA,NA,TGTGCCAGTAGCGTCCCCAGGGGCGATGAGCAGTTCTTC,CASSVPRGDEQFF
TRBJ2-7,TRBV15,NA,NA,TGTGCCACCAGCCCAAGGGGGTGGGAGCAGTACTTC,CATSPRGWEQYF
TRBJ1-1,TRBV7-6,many,NA,TGTGCCAGCAGCTTAGCGGAGGGGGGAAACACTGAAGCTTTCTTT,CASSLAEGGNTEAFF